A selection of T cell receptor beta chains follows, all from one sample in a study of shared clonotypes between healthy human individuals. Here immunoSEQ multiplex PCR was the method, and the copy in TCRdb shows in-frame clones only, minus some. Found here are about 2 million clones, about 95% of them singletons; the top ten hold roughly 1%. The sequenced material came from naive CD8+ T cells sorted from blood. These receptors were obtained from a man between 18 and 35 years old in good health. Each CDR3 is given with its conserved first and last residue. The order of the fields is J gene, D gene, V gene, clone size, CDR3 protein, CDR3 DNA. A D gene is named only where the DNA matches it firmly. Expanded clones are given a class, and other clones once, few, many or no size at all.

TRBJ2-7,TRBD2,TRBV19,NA,CASSPRLAGGPEAYEQYF,TGTGCCAGTAGTCCTCGACTAGCGGGAGGCCCCGAGGCCTACGAGCAGTACTTC
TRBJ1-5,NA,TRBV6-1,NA,CASSEWGSAWDSNQPQHF,TGTGCCAGCAGTGAATGGGGGTCGGCGTGGGATAGCAATCAGCCCCAGCATTTT
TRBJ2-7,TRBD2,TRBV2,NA,CASRLEVGGPYEQYF,TGTGCCAGCAGACTAGAGGTGGGAGGGCCCTACGAGCAGTACTTC
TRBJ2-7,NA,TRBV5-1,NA,CASSFGLDYEQYF,TGCGCCAGCAGCTTCGGGCTGGACTACGAGCAGTACTTC
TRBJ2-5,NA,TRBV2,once,CASRESGAPPQETQYF,TGTGCCAGCAGGGAGTCAGGGGCCCCCCCACAAGAGACCCAGTACTTC
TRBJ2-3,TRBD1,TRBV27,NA,CASSLQRLDRVGTDTQYF,TGTGCCAGCAGTTTACAACGACTCGACAGGGTGGGCACAGATACGCAGTATTTT
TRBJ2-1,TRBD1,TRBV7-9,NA,CASTLGTDNEQFF,TGTGCCAGCACCTTGGGGACAGACAATGAGCAGTTCTTC
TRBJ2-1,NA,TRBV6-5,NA,CASSDGSNNEQFF,TGTGCCAGCAGTGACGGGTCCAACAATGAGCAGTTCTTC
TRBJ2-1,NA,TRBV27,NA,CASRLKGRDSYNEQFF,TGTGCCAGCCGACTGAAGGGGCGGGATTCTTACAATGAGCAGTTCTTC
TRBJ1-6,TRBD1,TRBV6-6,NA,CASSSTGASPLHF,TGTGCCAGCAGTTCGACAGGGGCTTCACCCCTCCACTTT
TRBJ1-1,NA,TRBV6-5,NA,CASSYGTKTEAFF,TGTGCCAGCAGTTATGGGACCAAAACTGAAGCTTTCTTT
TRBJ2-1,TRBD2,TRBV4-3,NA,CASSPGLAAYNEQFF,TGCGCCAGCAGCCCCGGACTAGCGGCCTACAATGAGCAGTTCTTC
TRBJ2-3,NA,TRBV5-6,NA,CASSFRGADTQYF,TGTGCCAGCAGCTTTCGAGGGGCAGATACGCAGTATTTT
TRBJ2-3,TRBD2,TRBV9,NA,CASSFSGRGADTQYF,TGTGCCAGCAGCTTTAGCGGGAGGGGGGCAGATACGCAGTATTTT
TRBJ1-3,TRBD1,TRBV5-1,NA,CASSPRQGRTGNTIYF,TGCGCCAGCAGCCCCAGACAGGGGAGAACTGGAAACACCATATATTTT
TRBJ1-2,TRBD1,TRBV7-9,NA,CASSLIPGQGSFGYGYTF,TGTGCCAGCAGCTTAATTCCGGGACAGGGCTCCTTCGGGTATGGCTACACCTTC
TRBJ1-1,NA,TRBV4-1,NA,CASSQSGRENTEAFF,TGCGCCAGCAGCCAAAGTGGCAGGGAGAACACTGAAGCTTTCTTT
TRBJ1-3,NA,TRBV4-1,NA,CASSQLGENTIYF,TGCGCCAGCAGCCAATTGGGAGAAAACACCATATATTTT
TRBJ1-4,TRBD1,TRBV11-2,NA,CASSIRTGLATNEKLFF,TGTGCCAGCAGCATCCGGACAGGGCTTGCAACTAATGAAAAACTGTTTTTT
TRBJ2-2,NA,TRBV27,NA,CASSPLVVGELFF,TGTGCCAGCAGTCCACTAGTAGTCGGGGAGCTGTTTTTT
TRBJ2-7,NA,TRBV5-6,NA,CASSEDGGSYEQYF,TGTGCCAGCAGTGAGGATGGAGGTTCCTACGAGCAGTACTTC
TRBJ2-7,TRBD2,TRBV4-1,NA,CASSQEAGSGIYEQYF,TGCGCCAGCAGCCAAGAAGCGGGTAGCGGGATATACGAGCAGTACTTC
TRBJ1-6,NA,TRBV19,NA,CASSIGDDNSPLHF,TGTGCCAGTAGTATCGGGGATGATAATTCACCCCTCCACTTT
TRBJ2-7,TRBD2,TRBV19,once,CASREAGGSYEQYF,TGTGCCAGTAGAGAGGCGGGGGGCTCCTACGAGCAGTACTTC
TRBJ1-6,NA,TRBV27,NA,CASSFEFPPFQPLHF,TGTGCCAGCAGTTTCGAGTTTCCCCCTTTTCAACCCCTCCACTTT
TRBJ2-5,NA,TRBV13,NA,CASSLVGGRSKETQYF,TGTGCCAGCAGCTTAGTCGGGGGCAGGTCGAAAGAGACCCAGTACTTC
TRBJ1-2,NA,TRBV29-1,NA,CSALSTANYGYTF,TGCAGCGCCCTGTCGACAGCTAACTATGGCTACACCTTC
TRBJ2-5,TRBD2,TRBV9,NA,CASSVEGTSGGPRYF,TGTGCCAGCAGCGTAGAGGGTACTAGCGGGGGGCCCCGGTACTTC
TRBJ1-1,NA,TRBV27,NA,CASSFAGLGTEAFF,TGTGCCAGCAGTTTCGCAGGGTTGGGCACTGAAGCTTTCTTT
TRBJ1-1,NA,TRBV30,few,CAWTLGSLNTEAFF,TGTGCCTGGACATTGGGCAGTTTGAACACTGAAGCTTTCTTT
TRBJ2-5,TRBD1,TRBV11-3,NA,CASSPPSGTGHQETQYF,TGTGCCAGCAGCCCACCCTCCGGGACAGGGCATCAAGAGACCCAGTACTTC
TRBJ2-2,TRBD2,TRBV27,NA,CASSFTLVAGAGELFF,TGTGCCAGCAGTTTTACTCTTGTCGCGGGAGCCGGGGAGCTGTTTTTT
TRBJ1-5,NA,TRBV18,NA,CASSPPGPMQPQHF,TGTGCCAGCTCACCACCGGGTCCAATGCAGCCCCAGCATTTT
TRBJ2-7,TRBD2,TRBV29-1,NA,CSVVGGDYEQYF,TGCAGCGTTGTTGGGGGGGACTACGAGCAGTACTTC
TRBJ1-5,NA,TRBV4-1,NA,CASSQSSGYPTGQPQHF,TGCGCCAGCAGCCAATCGTCAGGATATCCCACGGGACAGCCCCAGCATTTT
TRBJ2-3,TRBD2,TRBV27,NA,CASRVAGSGDTQYF,TGTGCCAGCAGAGTAGCGGGAAGCGGAGATACGCAGTATTTT
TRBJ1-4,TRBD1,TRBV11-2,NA,CASSLERQGNEKLFF,TGTGCCAGCAGCTTAGAGAGACAGGGGAATGAAAAACTGTTTTTT
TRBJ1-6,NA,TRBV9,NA,CASSVQTGASPLHF,TGTGCCAGCAGCGTCCAAACGGGGGCTTCACCCCTCCACTTT
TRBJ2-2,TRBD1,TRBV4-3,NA,CASSPGTGRTGGELFF,TGCGCCAGCAGCCCCGGGACAGGGCGTACGGGCGGGGAGCTGTTTTTT
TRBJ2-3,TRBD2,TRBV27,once,CASSLLSPAGITDTQYF,TGTGCCAGCAGTTTACTCTCTCCAGCGGGGATCACAGATACGCAGTATTTT
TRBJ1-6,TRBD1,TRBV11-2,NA,CASSPARTGELNSPLHF,TGTGCCAGCAGCCCCGCCCGGACAGGCGAGCTGAATTCACCCCTCCACTTT
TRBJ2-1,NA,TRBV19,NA,CASSVRGEQFF,TGTGCCAGTAGTGTACGAGGTGAGCAGTTCTTC
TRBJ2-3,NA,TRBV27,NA,CASSYSTDTQYF,TGTGCCAGCAGCTACAGCACAGATACGCAGTATTTT
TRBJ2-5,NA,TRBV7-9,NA,CASSLVDGGEETQYF,TGTGCCAGCAGCTTAGTTGATGGGGGAGAAGAGACCCAGTACTTC
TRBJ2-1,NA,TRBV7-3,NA,CASSFDSSSYNEQFF,TGTGCCAGCAGCTTCGACTCAAGCTCCTACAATGAGCAGTTCTTC
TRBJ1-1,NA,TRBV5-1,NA,CAARALSNTEAFF,TGCGCCGCCAGGGCGTTGTCAAACACTGAAGCTTTCTTT
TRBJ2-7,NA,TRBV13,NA,CASSLALRSYEQYF,TGTGCCAGCAGCTTAGCACTTCGCTCCTACGAGCAGTACTTC
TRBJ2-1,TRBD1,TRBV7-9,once,CASSPSLQGASYNEQFF,TGTGCCAGCAGCCCCAGCTTACAGGGGGCTTCCTACAATGAGCAGTTCTTC
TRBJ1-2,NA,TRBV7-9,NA,CASSLPGALEDGYTF,TGTGCCAGCAGCTTACCGGGGGCGCTGGAGGATGGCTACACCTTC
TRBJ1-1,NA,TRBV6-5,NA,CASSYSYRMMNTEAFF,TGTGCCAGCAGTTACTCGTATCGGATGATGAACACTGAAGCTTTCTTT
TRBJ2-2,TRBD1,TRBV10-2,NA,CASRDRGTGELFF,TGCGCCAGCAGGGACAGGGGCACCGGGGAGCTGTTTTTT
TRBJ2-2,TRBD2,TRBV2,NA,CASRLSAGGLTGELFF,TGTGCCAGCAGACTGTCAGCGGGGGGCCTAACCGGGGAGCTGTTTTTT
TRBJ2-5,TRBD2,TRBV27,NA,CATRGGSGTQYF,TGTGCCACCCGGGGGGGATCGGGGACCCAGTACTTC
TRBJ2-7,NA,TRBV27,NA,CASSLASGSYEQYF,TGTGCCAGCAGTTTAGCGTCAGGCTCCTACGAGCAGTACTTC
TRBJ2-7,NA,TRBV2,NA,CASSQGADDSYEQYF,TGTGCCAGCAGCCAAGGCGCTGACGACTCCTACGAGCAGTACTTC
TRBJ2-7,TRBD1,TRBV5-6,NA,CASSLATGDSYEQYF,TGTGCCAGCAGCTTGGCAACAGGGGACTCCTACGAGCAGTACTTC
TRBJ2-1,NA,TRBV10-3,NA,CAISVSGESNNEQFF,TGTGCCATCAGTGTTTCCGGGGAATCGAACAATGAGCAGTTCTTC
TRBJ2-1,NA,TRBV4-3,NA,CASSQDSGSSYNEQFF,TGCGCCAGCAGCCAAGATAGCGGTAGCTCCTACAATGAGCAGTTCTTC
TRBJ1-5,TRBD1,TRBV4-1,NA,CASSYGTGGGQPQHF,TGCGCCAGCAGCTACGGGACAGGGGGCGGCCAGCCCCAGCATTTT
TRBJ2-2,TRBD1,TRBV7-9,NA,CASSDGQGAKKGWTGELFF,TGTGCCAGCAGCGATGGACAGGGGGCGAAGAAAGGGTGGACCGGGGAGCTGTTTTTT